Given below is one TCR beta chain in context. The protocol was immunoSEQ multiplex PCR, while the TCRdb copy is restricted to in-frame clones and leaves out a portion. The repertoire holds approximately 2,100 clones, with 75% to 85% as singletons. Frozen unsorted single-cell suspensions supplied the genomic DNA. The sample comes from a study of immune cell composition in non-small cell lung cancer. V trimming: 2 bases; J trimming: 2 bases; junction bases outside the gene matches: 11. CDR1 SNHLY and CDR2 FYNNEI come from the germline V gene. The CDR3 totals 17 residues. Sequencing was carried out using lung tumor tissue. This receptor was identified in a human donor with non-small cell lung cancer. The chain couples TRBV2 to TRBJ1-2, with 7 bases aligning to TRBD1. CDR3 sequence: CASSETPGTDLNYGYTF. The CDR3 region has the DNA TGTGCCAGCAGTGAAACCCCCGGGACAGATTTAAACTATGGCTACACCTTC.